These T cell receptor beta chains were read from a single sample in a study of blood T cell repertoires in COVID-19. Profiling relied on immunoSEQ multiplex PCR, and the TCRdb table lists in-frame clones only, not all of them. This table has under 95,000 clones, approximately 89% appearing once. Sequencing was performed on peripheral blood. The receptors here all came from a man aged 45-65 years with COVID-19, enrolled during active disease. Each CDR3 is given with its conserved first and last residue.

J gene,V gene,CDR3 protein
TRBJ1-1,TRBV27,CASSFLDRPNTEAFF
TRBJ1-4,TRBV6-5,CASSPPGQGNEKLFF
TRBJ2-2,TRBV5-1,CASSNREDTGELFF
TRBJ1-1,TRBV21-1,CASSKARNRDYHREGDNTEAFF
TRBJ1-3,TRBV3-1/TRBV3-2,CASSPISDRAGNTIYF
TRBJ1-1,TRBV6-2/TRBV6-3,CASSYGSLNTEAFF
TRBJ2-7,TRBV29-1,CSVRRGALSDEQYF
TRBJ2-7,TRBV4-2,CASSPSSGSSYEQYF
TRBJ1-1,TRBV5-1,CASSFRAPNTEAFF
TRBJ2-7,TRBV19,CASSLGTGLYEQYF
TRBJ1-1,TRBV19,CASILVRGSRSEAFF
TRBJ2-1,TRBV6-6,CASSPEAGGPGSYNEQFF
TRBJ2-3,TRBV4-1,CASSRIIQRDTQYF
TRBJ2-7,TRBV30,CAWSRDTGLNEQYF
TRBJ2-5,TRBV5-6,CASSQLAGVKETQYF
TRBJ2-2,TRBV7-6,CASSLARGTGDTGELFF
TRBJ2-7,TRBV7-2,CASSPGGKYYEQYF
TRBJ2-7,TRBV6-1,CASSEVGRPTEQYF
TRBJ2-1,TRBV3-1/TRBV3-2,CASSQAEPYNEQFF
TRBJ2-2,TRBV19,CASSAQGGVTGELFF
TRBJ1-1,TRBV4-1,CASSHKKGRIMNTEAFF
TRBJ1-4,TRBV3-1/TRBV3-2,CASSQGREKNEKLFF
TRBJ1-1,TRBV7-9,CASSPMAEEAFF
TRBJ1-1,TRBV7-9,CASSSDRETPEAFF
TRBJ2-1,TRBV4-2,CASSQVGRESRNEQFF
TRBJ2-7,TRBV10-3,CAITGRELDEQYF
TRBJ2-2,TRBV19,CASSNSGFGTGELFF
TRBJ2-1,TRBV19,CASSFRTGVNEQFF
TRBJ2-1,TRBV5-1,CASSLGSAYNEQFF
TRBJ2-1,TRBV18,CASSPSRDNEQFF
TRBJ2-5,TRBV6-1,CASSEALGSETQYF
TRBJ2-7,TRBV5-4,CASSTDPVQGSEQYF
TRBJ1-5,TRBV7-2,CASSVTLNQPQHF
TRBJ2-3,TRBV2,CASSGVVLAGGDTQYF
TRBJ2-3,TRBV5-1,CASSPGVAGVTDTQYF
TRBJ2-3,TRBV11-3,CASSRQGGGTDTQYF
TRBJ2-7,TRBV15,CATSREDRSSYEQYF
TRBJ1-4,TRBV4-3,CASSQGAGGNEKLFF
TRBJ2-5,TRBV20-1,CSAGQGETQYF